Listed below are T cell receptor beta chains from one sample, sequenced in a study of cytomegalovirus exposure and HLA in healthy donors. Using immunoSEQ multiplex PCR, the repertoire was profiled, and TCRdb retains in-frame clones only, with some absent. The sample carries about 150,000 clones, 75% to 80% recorded once. The sample was PBMCs. The receptor set was obtained from a woman aged 25 to 39 in good health and CMV-seronegative. Both conserved end residues are part of each CDR3. Each record gives: clone size, D gene, V gene, J gene, CDR3 DNA, CDR3 protein. A D gene is named only where the DNA matches it firmly. Expanded clones get a size class; other rows say once, few or many, or leave the size out.

>once|NA|TRBV5-8|TRBJ2-3
TGTGCCAGCAGCTTAGTCGGTTCTAGCACAGATACGCAGTATTTT
CASSLVGSSTDTQYF
>NA|NA|TRBV20-1|TRBJ1-2
TGCAGTGCTACAGACGGGGATGGCTACACCTTC
CSATDGDGYTF
>NA|TRBD1|TRBV7-6|TRBJ1-2
TGTGCCAGCAGCCGGTACCCAGGGGGAGTCGGCTACACCTTC
CASSRYPGGVGYTF
>NA|NA|TRBV29-1|TRBJ1-2
TGCAGCGTTGATGATTATCGGGGAGTCCACTATGGCTACACCTTC
CSVDDYRGVHYGYTF
>NA|NA|TRBV6-1|TRBJ1-1
TGTGCCAGCAGTGAGCGGAATGAAGCTTTCTTT
CASSERNEAFF
>NA|NA|TRBV7-9|TRBJ2-7
TGTGCCAGCAGCCGATACATCTCGTCCGGACAGCCCTACGAGCAGTACTTC
CASSRYISSGQPYEQYF
>NA|NA|TRBV6-5|TRBJ1-5
TGTGCCAGCAGTTACGGTTCAGGGCAGCCCCAGCATTTT
CASSYGSGQPQHF
>NA|NA|TRBV7-7|TRBJ2-5
TGTGCTAGCAGCTTTGGGGTCGGCGGGTCCCAAGAGACCCAGTACTTC
CASSFGVGGSQETQYF
>NA|TRBD2|TRBV5-3|TRBJ2-3
TGTGCCAGAAGCTTGGGGTCAGCGGGGGGCGCAGATACGCAGTATTTT
CARSLGSAGGADTQYF
>NA|NA|TRBV19|TRBJ1-6
TGTGCCAGTACCCCGAATGGGCAGGGGTATTCACCCCTCCACTTT
CASTPNGQGYSPLHF
>few|NA|TRBV5-1|TRBJ2-7
TGCGCCAGCAGCCCCGAAGGCAGGGGCCCTTTCTACGAGCAGTACTTC
CASSPEGRGPFYEQYF
>NA|NA|TRBV7-2|TRBJ2-3
TGTGCCAGCAGCTTAGCCTCCCGGACAGCAGATACGCAGTATTTT
CASSLASRTADTQYF
>NA|NA|TRBV6-5|TRBJ1-6
TGTGCCAGCAGTTACTCGGATCCTGGGGGGTCACCCCTCCACTTT
CASSYSDPGGSPLHF
>NA|TRBD1|TRBV5-6|TRBJ1-5
TGTGCCAGCAGCTCGAAGGGACAGAGCAATCAGCCCCAGCATTTT
CASSSKGQSNQPQHF
>NA|NA|TRBV5-1|TRBJ1-1
TGCGCCAGCAGCCTCGGACACCAGAACACTGAAGCTTTCTTT
CASSLGHQNTEAFF
>NA|TRBD1|TRBV6-5|TRBJ2-2
TGTGCCAGCAGTTACGAGACAGGGGGCACCGGGGAGCTGTTTTTT
CASSYETGGTGELFF
>NA|NA|TRBV27|TRBJ1-6
TGTGCCAGCAGTTTAGGGCGGGATTGGGGGAATTCACCCCTCCACTTT
CASSLGRDWGNSPLHF
>NA|TRBD1|TRBV4-1|TRBJ2-4
TGCGCCAGCAGCCAGGGGGGACAGGGCGGAAACATTCAGTACTTC
CASSQGGQGGNIQYF
>once|NA|TRBV4-1|TRBJ2-2
TGCGCCAGCAGCCAAGATCTTGGGGCGTATTACGCCGGGGAGCTGTTTTTT
CASSQDLGAYYAGELFF
>NA|NA|TRBV27|TRBJ2-7
TGTGCCAGCAGTTTGGTACAGGGATCCTACGAGCAGTACTTC
CASSLVQGSYEQYF
>NA|TRBD1|TRBV9|TRBJ1-1
TGTGCCAGCACGGCAGTGAGTGAGGGGGCGCTTGCCCCTGAAGCTTTCTTT
CASTAVSEGALAPEAFF
>NA|TRBD1|TRBV9|TRBJ2-7
TGTGCCAGCAGCGCATTCCAGGGGGATGGAAACGAGCAGTACTTC
CASSAFQGDGNEQYF
>NA|TRBD1|TRBV2|TRBJ2-7
TGTGCCAGCAGGAAAGACAGGGGCGACGAGCAGTACTTC
CASRKDRGDEQYF
>NA|NA|TRBV6-1|TRBJ1-2
TGTGCCAGCAGTGAACTTTATGGCTACACCTTC
CASSELYGYTF
>NA|NA|TRBV9|TRBJ2-1
TGTGCCAGCACATCCGCGGGGGCCCGAGACTGGTTCTTC
CASTSAGARDWFF
>NA|NA|TRBV12-5|TRBJ1-2
TGTGCTAGTGGTTTGGTACGGGACACAACCCGACGGTCCTATGGCTACACCTTC
CASGLVRDTTRRSYGYTF
>NA|NA|TRBV11-2|TRBJ1-3
TGTGCCAGCAGCTTAGTGGGAGTCTCTGGAAACACCATATATTTT
CASSLVGVSGNTIYF
>NA|NA|TRBV4-1|TRBJ1-2
TGCGCCAGCAGCCCTTATGGGGACGGGAGCATCTATGGCTACACCTTC
CASSPYGDGSIYGYTF
>once|NA|TRBV6-1|TRBJ1-1
TGTGCCAGCAGTTGGGGGGGGACTGAAGCTTTCTTT
CASSWGGTEAFF
>NA|NA|TRBV19|TRBJ1-1
TGTGCCAGTAGGGCAGGCCCAGCAAACACTGAAGCTTTCTTT
CASRAGPANTEAFF
>NA|NA|TRBV18|TRBJ1-4
TGTGCCAGCTCGCCTAGGGGAATAACTAATGAAAAACTGTTTTTT
CASSPRGITNEKLFF
>NA|NA|TRBV11-3|TRBJ1-1
TGTGCCAGCAGCTTAGGCGGGGACACTGAAGCTTTCTTT
CASSLGGDTEAFF
>NA|NA|TRBV14|TRBJ2-7
TGTGCCAGCAGCCAAGTAGGAGGGCCTACGATGCAGTACTTC
CASSQVGGPTMQYF
>NA|NA|TRBV7-8|TRBJ1-1
TGTGCCAGCAGTCATGGGTCCGGGTTTCCTCTTTCCGACACTGAAGCTTTCTTT
CASSHGSGFPLSDTEAFF
>once|NA|TRBV19|TRBJ1-2
TGTGCCAGTAGTTCCGCTCAGGGGTTGGGCTATGGCTACACCTTC
CASSSAQGLGYGYTF
>NA|NA|TRBV11-2|TRBJ2-1
TGTGCCAGCAGCTTAGTCGGCGGGACTGAGCAGTTCTTC
CASSLVGGTEQFF
>NA|TRBD1|TRBV4-1|TRBJ2-5
TGCGCCAGCAGCCTGGACCGGGACAGGGGGCTAGAGACCCAGTACTTC
CASSLDRDRGLETQYF
>NA|NA|TRBV19|TRBJ2-3
TGTGCCAGTAGTATGAGAGATACGCAGTATTTT
CASSMRDTQYF
>NA|NA|TRBV30|TRBJ2-5
TGTGCCTGGAGCGTCTCGCAAGAGACCCAGTACTTC
CAWSVSQETQYF
>few|NA|TRBV28|TRBJ2-1
TGTGCCAGCAGTTTCTCAGGGACGGGGGACAATGAGCAGTTCTTC
CASSFSGTGDNEQFF
>NA|NA|TRBV19|TRBJ1-2
TGTGCCAGTAGTACCTCGAGTCTCGGTTTAGGCTACACCTTC
CASSTSSLGLGYTF
>NA|NA|TRBV6-6|TRBJ1-5
TGTGCCAGCAAAGACAGTCATAGCAATCAGCCCCAGCATTTT
CASKDSHSNQPQHF
>NA|NA|TRBV7-8|TRBJ2-2
TGTGCCAGCAGCGGAGCGCACGGCACCGGGGAGCTGTTTTTT
CASSGAHGTGELFF
>few|NA|TRBV7-2|TRBJ1-2
TGTGCCAGCAGCTTAGGGCAGGGGAGAGGAGGCTACACCTTC
CASSLGQGRGGYTF
>NA|TRBD2|TRBV27|TRBJ2-1
TGTGCCAGCAGTCCCCCGGGACTAGCGGGGGGCGGTGAGCAGTTCTTC
CASSPPGLAGGGEQFF
>NA|NA|TRBV19|TRBJ1-5
TGTGCCAGTAGTTCCCTGGTCCGGGGGAGCAATCAGCCCCAGCATTTT
CASSSLVRGSNQPQHF
>NA|NA|TRBV7-2|TRBJ2-7
TGTGCCAGCAGCTTAATCAGGGCCGTAGCCCTTACCTTC
CASSLIRAVALTF
>NA|NA|TRBV29-1|TRBJ2-7
TGCAGCGTCCGACAGGCCTCCTACGAGCAGTACTTC
CSVRQASYEQYF
>NA|TRBD1|TRBV15|TRBJ2-7
TGTGCCACCAGCCTACGGACAGGGATTTACGAGCAGTACTTC
CATSLRTGIYEQYF